This T cell receptor beta chain stems from a study of blood T cells in healthy people across ages (dated by TCRdb to the mid-2010s). Background for the entire study: In model experiments, template switching captured about one uniquely barcoded TCR beta cDNA molecule for every two T cells. The study analyzed two additional independent replicas of 1 million unique cDNA reads from the same blood draw for two donors, one aged 18 to 29 and one aged 80 or older. The donors were divided into four age groups: young (average around 17 years), middle-aged (about 39), aged (about 60) and long-lived (about 79). Age-related changes in TCR beta repertoire diversity were measured in the study by deep sequencing normalized with unique cDNA molecular identifiers. To avoid experimental bias, donors of different ages were spread randomly across the sequencing lanes. General conclusions and limits of the study: Estimates of total diversity from one million sequenced T cells were regarded as lower bounds and underestimates. Since profiling was done on bulk unsorted PBMCs, naive and antigen-experienced compartments could not be conclusively compared. The long-lived group showed more naive CD4+ T cells, fewer expanded clones and increased TCR diversity than the aged group, suggesting age selection. Donor CMV infection status was unknown, potentially confounding age-related changes in expanded clonotypes. Observed TCR beta diversity per million T cells fell roughly linearly with age, and a significant reduction was already apparent by age around 40. The percentage of naive T cells measured by flow cytometry correlated strongly with observed TCR beta diversity.

The donors were around 39 Caucasian individuals from Russia, aged roughly 6 to 100 years, who were systemically healthy. About 10 milliliters of peripheral blood were drawn from each donor into EDTA-treated Vacutainer tubes. Ficoll-Paque density-gradient centrifugation was used to isolate PBMCs, with at least 6.5 million per sample. Total RNA, at least 5.5 micrograms per sample, was extracted from PBMCs with Trizol reagent. For every donor, flow cytometry on a PBMC aliquot measured the percentage of naive CD45RAhigh/CD27high T cells. V was cut back by 0 bases and J by 0 bases, leaving a gap of 12 bases between them. The germline V gene specifies LGHNA as CDR1 and YSLEER as CDR2. From cysteine to phenylalanine, the CDR3 is 18 amino acids long. CDR3 DNA only is kept here, 54 bases in frame from base 1. Libraries were built with 5' RACE. The sequencing machine was an Illumina HiSeq 2500. The second PCR ran for about 6 to 11 cycles and used a J-beta primer mix along with a sample-barcoded 5' primer. A unique molecular identifier was introduced onto each TCR beta cDNA molecule by a template-switch 5' adaptor carrying 12 random nucleotides. At least 2.5 million CDR3-containing paired-end reads were obtained from each sample. First-strand cDNA synthesis was performed from all RNA using the Mint cDNA synthesis kit, with priming by a TRBC-specific oligonucleotide. After uracil-DNA glycosylase treatment, a first 18-cycle PCR used universal primers M1SS and BC2_uni_R on all cDNA. On the study's bioinformatics: Normalization of each sample was performed by random selection of 1 million high-quality reads, each carrying a distinct molecular identifier. Instead of being binned into consensus sequences, reads with shared molecular identifiers were discarded. MiTCR, with a Q25 quality threshold and the strictest error-elimination algorithm, was used for CDR3 identification, clonotype clustering and error correction. A nonparametric unseen species model with Euler transformation was used to estimate a lower bound on total TCR beta diversity. The public reads were quality trimmed at Q25 with fastp and then assembled into clones with MiXCR by TCRdb, keeping productive beta chains. Records with the same CDR3 protein are collapsed into one entry carrying the most frequent genes and DNA. These V and J calls are TCRdb output, not the study's own analysis. The table for this sample lists under 2,000,000 distinct CDR3 sequences; around half of them were counted only once. The ten largest clones take up approximately 2.1% of the sample.

About this clonotype: It has no known antigen specificity. There are no base qualities to consult, and no much larger clone falls within one base.

This TCR was recovered from a woman between 35 and 50 years old in good health. Sequencing was carried out using blood. This receptor chain uses TRBV4-3 and TRBJ2-6; the D gene is unclear. The DNA reads TGCGCCAGCAGCCAAGATCTTTCAGGCTTCTCTGGGGCCAACGTCCTGACTTTC. This is translated as CASSQDLSGFSGANVLTF.